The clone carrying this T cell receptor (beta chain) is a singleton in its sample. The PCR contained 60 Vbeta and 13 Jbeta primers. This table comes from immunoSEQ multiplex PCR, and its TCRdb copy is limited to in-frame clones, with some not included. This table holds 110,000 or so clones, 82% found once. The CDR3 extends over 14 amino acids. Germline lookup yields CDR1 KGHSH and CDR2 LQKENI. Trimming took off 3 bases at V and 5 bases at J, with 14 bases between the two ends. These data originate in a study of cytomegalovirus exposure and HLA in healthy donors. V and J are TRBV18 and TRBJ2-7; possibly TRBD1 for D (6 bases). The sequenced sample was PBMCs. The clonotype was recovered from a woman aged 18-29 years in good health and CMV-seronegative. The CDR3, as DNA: TGTGCCAGCTCACCCCGGTCAGGGGATAACGAGCAGTACTTC. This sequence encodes CASSPRSGDNEQYF. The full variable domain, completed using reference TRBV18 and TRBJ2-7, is NAGVMQNPRHLVRRRGQEARLRCSPMKGHSHVYWYRQLPEEGLKFMVYLQKENIIDESGMPKERFSAEFPKEGPSILRIQQVVRGDSAAYFCASSPRSGDNEQYFGPGTRLTVT.